The text below deals with one TCR beta chain. CDR3 length equals 15 residues. V lost 5 bases and J lost 3; bases outside the gene matches: 5. Germline-derived CDR1 and CDR2 are KGHDR and SFDVKD. This entry belongs to a study of blood T cell repertoires in COVID-19. Study overall: The United States, Italy and Spain supplied acute and convalescent COVID-19 samples. In each case, the material was cDNA or gDNA derived from T cells, B-cell-depleted T cells, or PBMCs.

Per the study methods: Estimated nucleated cell counts came from reference gene primer amplification. The assay was immunoSEQ multiplex PCR, and TCRdb's table has in-frame clones only and misses some. That table gives V, J and clone size, and the DNA gave D and trimming. This sample yields under 130,000 clones, of which about 87% are seen a single time; roughly 13% belongs to the top ten. This TCR was recovered from a human donor in a cohort sampled during active or convalescent COVID-19. What was sequenced was peripheral blood. The V gene is TRBV24-1, the J gene TRBJ2-3, with TRBD1 matching 9 bases. The CDR3 region has the DNA TGTGCCACCAGTGCTCCGGACAGGGGAACAGATACGCAGTATTTT. Its translation is CATSAPDRGTDTQYF.